The next 24 T cell receptor beta chains were all read from a single sample in a study of blood T cell repertoires in COVID-19. Repertoires were generated with immunoSEQ multiplex PCR, while TCRdb's copy carries only in-frame clones and drops some. The sample records about 180,000 clones, nearly 80% being singletons. The sequenced sample consisted of PBMCs or T cells enriched from blood (not recorded which). Every receptor here comes from a man in his 60s who had been exposed to COVID-19.

The gene calls are TRBV3-1 (or the pseudogene TRBV3-2) and TRBJ2-3; TRBD1 agrees at 10 bases. CDR1 and CDR2 from the germline V gene are LGHDT and YNNKEL (reference sequence). The CDR3 contains 14 residues. Trimming cost V 4 bases and J 4 bases; bases outside gene matches: 2. CDR3: CASSRGQGADTQYF. The CDR3 DNA reads TGTGCCAGCAGCCGAGGACAGGGGGCAGATACGCAGTATTTT.

The chain employs TRBV28 and TRBJ2-1, with 9 bases matching TRBD2. The CDR3 length is 17 residues. Germline CDR1 reads MDHEN; CDR2 reads SYDVKM. The V gene end was trimmed by 4 bases and the J gene end by 5 bases; junction bases not matched to a gene: 12. The CDR3 DNA follows: TGTGCCAGCAGTTCCCATGACATGGTAGCGGGAGACAATGAGCAGTTCTTC. Translating it yields CASSSHDMVAGDNEQFF.

The chain uses TRBV27 and TRBJ2-1; D unclear. V lost 7 bases and J 0 bases, leaving 4 bases between the germline ends. CDR1 is MNHEY and CDR2 is SMNVEV in the germline V gene (reference sequence). This CDR3 is 12 amino acids long. The DNA of the CDR3 is TGTGCCAGCAAGAGCTCCTACAATGAGCAGTTCTTC. Amino acids: CASKSSYNEQFF.

This clone has ten or more counts. J is TRBJ1-3 and V is TRBV4-2; tentative D call: TRBD1 (6 bases). Germline V lookup: CDR1 LGHNA, CDR2 YNFKEQ. V was shortened by 5 bases and J by 7 bases, with 21 bases between the two germline ends. CDR3 length: 16 amino acids. The CDR3 loop is CASSSPGQPFGNTIYF. The CDR3 bases are TGTGCCAGCAGCTCGCCCGGACAGCCATTTGGGAACACCATATATTTT.

The chain recombines TRBV10-3 with TRBJ2-5, with 16 bases fitting TRBD2. J lost 3 bases, V lost 7 bases, and 5 bases had no gene match. The CDR3 contains 16 residues. Germline values: CDR1 ENHRY, CDR2 SYGVKD. The CDR3 nucleotides are TGTGCCATCAATAAGGGACTAGCGGGAGGGGAAGAGACCCAGTACTTC. This codes for CAINKGLAGGEETQYF.

This clone has ten or more counts. This chain uses TRBV6-2 or TRBV6-3 with TRBJ2-5; no clear D gene. The CDR3 covers 14 residues. Germline-derived CDR1 and CDR2 are MNHEY and SVGEGT. V gave up 4 bases and J gave up 5 bases, with 14 bases separating them. CDR3 DNA: TGTGCCAGCAGTTCCACAGACGGCAGGGAGACCCAGTACTTC. Translating it yields CASSSTDGRETQYF.

The gene calls are TRBV7-2 and TRBJ1-6; TRBD1 might be the D (5 bases). V dropped 7 bases and J dropped 9 bases, with 16 bases sitting between them. This CDR3 is 14 amino acids long. CDR1 and CDR2 (germline): SGHTA, FQGNSA. The CDR3 coding sequence is TGTGCCAGCACCTCGACAGCCGGGAGTTCACCCCTCCACTTT. Translation: CASTSTAGSSPLHF.

This rearrangement joins TRBV28 to TRBJ1-5; D might be TRBD1 (6 bases). The ends were cut back, 6 bases at V and 0 bases at J, with 15 bases in the middle. Germline V CDR1 and CDR2: MDHEN, SYDVKM. The length of the CDR3 is 16 residues. CDR3 loop: CASSTRGGYSNQPQHF. The CDR3 coding sequence is TGTGCCAGCAGCACTAGGGGGGGTTATAGCAATCAGCCCCAGCATTTT.

V is TRBV14 and J is TRBJ2-1; D unclear. The V end lost 0 bases, the J end lost 7 bases, and 7 bases lay between the germline ends. The CDR3 contains 13 residues. Germline CDR1 and CDR2: SGHDN and FVKESK. Written as DNA, the CDR3 is TGTGCCAGCAGCCAAGATTACATTAATGAGCAGTTCTTC. This translates into CASSQDYINEQFF.

This clone was counted once. V and J are TRBV5-5 and TRBJ2-1, with 8 bases aligning to TRBD1. Germline CDR1 and CDR2: SGHKS and YYEKEE (reference sequence). The CDR3 length is 15 residues. J was trimmed by 4 bases and V by 4 bases; bases with no gene match: 7. The CDR3 DNA is TGTGCCAGCAGCGCAGGGACAGGAGTATACAATGAGCAGTTCTTC. Amino acid sequence: CASSAGTGVYNEQFF.

This clone was detected once. The chain links TRBV28 to TRBJ1-4, with 10 bases aligning to TRBD1. The CDR3 loop spans 15 amino acids. CDR1 and CDR2 (germline): MDHEN, SYDVKM. The J segment lost 7 bases and the V segment lost 5 bases, leaving 7 bases of the junction unmatched. The CDR3 DNA follows: TGTGCCAGCAGTGATATAGGGACAGGGGTTGAAAAACTGTTTTTT. As protein: CASSDIGTGVEKLFF.

This clone was seen a handful of times. The chain joins TRBV12-3 or TRBV12-4 to TRBJ1-2; D not certain. V was trimmed by 3 bases and J by 7 bases, leaving 9 bases between them. The CDR3 has 12 amino acids. CDR3 sequence reads: CASSLAQIGYTF. CDR3 DNA sequence: TGTGCCAGCAGTTTGGCACAGATTGGCTACACCTTC.

The chain uses TRBV7-9 and TRBJ2-5, with TRBD2 matching over 9 bases. Germline CDR1 is SEHNR and CDR2 is FQNEAQ (reference sequence). With 8 bases clipped from V and 4 bases from J, the junction kept 14 bases outside the gene matches. The CDR3 totals 16 residues. The DNA for the CDR3 is TGTGCCAGCCGGCTTAGTGGAGCGGGAGGACGAGAGACCCAGTACTTC. As protein: CASRLSGAGGRETQYF.

The chain couples TRBV6-5 to TRBJ1-6, with 7 bases lining up with TRBD1. J was trimmed by 7 bases and V by 7 bases; bases with no gene match: 10. Germline loops: CDR1 MNHEY, CDR2 SVGAGI. The CDR3 is made up of 15 amino acids. The CDR3 loop reads CASTTTGTENSPLHF. The CDR3 DNA sequence: TGTGCCAGCACCACTACCGGGACAGAGAATTCACCCCTCCACTTT.

V usage is TRBV30 and J usage is TRBJ1-3; D gene unclear. CDR3 size: 12 residues. Germline V gene lookup returns CDR1 GTSNPN and CDR2 SVGIG (reference sequence). CDR3 DNA: TGTGGGGGAGTAGTGGGTGGAAACACCATATATTTT. This translates into CGGVVGGNTIYF.

The chain carries TRBV11-2 and TRBJ2-7; possible D gene TRBD1, 5 bases. The ends were cut back, 5 bases at V and 3 bases at J, with 14 bases in the middle. Germline lookup yields CDR1 SGHAT and CDR2 FQNNGV. CDR3 length: 14 amino acids. For the CDR3, the DNA is TGTGCCAGCAGCCTCAGGGAAGGGGTCTACGAGCAGTACTTC. Its protein product is CASSLREGVYEQYF.

The rearrangement uses TRBV24-1 and TRBJ2-7, with 9 nucleotides matching TRBD1. The CDR3 has 13 residues. The ends lost 12 bases at V and 2 bases at J; junction bases unmatched: 7. Per the germline V gene, CDR1 is KGHDR and CDR2 is SFDVKD. CDR3 loop: CAGGTGNPYEQYF. CDR3 in DNA: TGTGCCGGCGGGACAGGGAACCCCTACGAGCAGTACTTC.

The table lists this clone with a few counts. V gene TRBV3-1 (or the pseudogene TRBV3-2) combines with J gene TRBJ1-1, with TRBD1 identical over 9 bases. The trim removed 4 bases at V and 4 bases at J, leaving 10 bases unmatched. The CDR3 is 16 amino acids. The V gene's germline CDR1 is LGHDT and CDR2 YNNKEL (reference sequence). The CDR3 spells CASSLHNRGLSTEAFF. The CDR3 bases are TGTGCCAGCAGCCTACATAACAGGGGGCTGTCCACTGAAGCTTTCTTT.

CDR3 sequence (DNA): TGTGCCACGAAGGACAGTAGCAATCAGCCCCAGCATTTT. Translated, it gives CATKDSSNQPQHF. The chain recombines TRBV19 with TRBJ1-5; D is possibly TRBD1 (6 bases). The length of the CDR3 is 13 residues. Trimming cost V 10 bases and J 0 bases, with 10 bases left between them. The germline V gene has CDR1 LNHDA and CDR2 SQIVND (reference sequence).

V usage is TRBV5-1 and J usage is TRBJ2-5, with D possibly TRBD1 on 5 matching bases. CDR3 length: 17 amino acids. Germline V gives CDR1 SGHRS, CDR2 YFSETQ. Trimming shortened V by 4 bases and J by 5 bases, and 24 bases separated the two germline ends. The CDR3 bases are TGCGCCAGCAGCCCGGGCGTCCTCCTGGGCGCAGGGGAGACCCAGTACTTC. This encodes CASSPGVLLGAGETQYF.

V is TRBV11-2 and J is TRBJ2-2; no definite D call. V lost 7 bases to trimming and J lost 4 bases, with 16 bases between them. The germline V gene has CDR1 SGHAT and CDR2 FQNNGV. This CDR3 has 15 amino acids. The CDR3 sequence: CASTPGPALTGELFF. For the CDR3, the DNA is TGTGCCAGCACTCCCGGTCCAGCGCTCACCGGGGAGCTGTTTTTT.

A few counts support this clone. The chain couples TRBV11-3 to TRBJ2-7; 7 nucleotides line up with TRBD1. The CDR3 is made up of 16 amino acids. CDR1 and CDR2 from the germline V gene are SGHNT and YENEEA. J gave up 2 bases and V 5 bases, and 12 bases lay outside the gene matches. CDR3: CASSQAWTGSPYEQYF. As DNA, the CDR3 is TGTGCCAGCAGCCAAGCCTGGACAGGCTCTCCCTACGAGCAGTACTTC.

This clone was observed a handful of times. The chain uses TRBV14 and TRBJ1-3; D uncertain. Deletions cut 0 bases from V and 0 bases from J, with 12 bases between. The length of the CDR3 is 17 residues. Germline CDR1 SGHDN, CDR2 FVKESK. This CDR3 reads CASSQELGTSSGNTIYF. CDR3 sequence (DNA): TGTGCCAGCAGCCAAGAGTTGGGCACGAGCTCTGGAAACACCATATATTTT.

This clone was seen more than once but under ten times. This chain links TRBV7-3 with TRBJ2-1; TRBD2 agrees at 9 bases. The ends lost 4 bases at V and 5 bases at J; junction bases unmatched: 6. The CDR3 consists of 15 residues. The germline gives CDR1 SGHTA, CDR2 FQGTGA. The CDR3 loop reads CASSSDSGSDNEQFF. The CDR3 DNA follows: TGTGCCAGCAGCTCAGATAGCGGGAGTGACAATGAGCAGTTCTTC.